The clone carrying this T cell receptor (beta chain) was detected only once. This sample stems from a study of T cell responses to AZD1222 COVID-19 vaccine. Assay: immunoSEQ multiplex PCR; the TCRdb copy retains only in-frame clones and omits some. The sample gives 95,000 to 100,000 clones, approximately 84% of which show up once; 16% is in the top ten. Deletions cut 2 bases from V and 5 bases from J, with 10 bases between. The CDR3 is 13 residues long. The V gene's germline CDR1 is SGHKS and CDR2 YYEKEE (reference sequence). The chain carries TRBV5-5 and TRBJ1-2, with D uncertain. Specimen: peripheral blood, collected on day 0 of AZD1222 vaccination. The sequence came from an adult in good health. CDR3 in DNA: TGTGCCAGCAGCTTAAATAACCTTTATGGCTACACCTTC. Translated: CASSLNNLYGYTF.